This T cell receptor (beta chain) was identified in a study of shared clonotypes between healthy human individuals. Sequencing was performed with immunoSEQ multiplex PCR; in TCRdb, only in-frame clones are kept and a portion is missing. The data contain roughly 2,000,000 clones, 90% to 95% of them singletons. Terminally differentiated effector memory CD45RA+ cells were left out of the naive CD8 fraction, which was CD45RO-negative and positively selected for CCR7. With 6 bases removed from V and 4 bases from J, the gap between germline ends came to 16 bases. CDR3 length equals 14 residues. The germline V gene has CDR1 SQVTM and CDR2 ANQGSEA.

Sequencing used naive CD8+ T cells from PBMCs. The rearrangement links TRBV29-1 to TRBJ2-1, with D unclear. The receptor was isolated from a young man in good health. Some clones in this sample may be carry-over from other donors' samples. Here the CDR3 DNA reads TGCAGCGTCAGACTTGGCGGAAATTACAATGAGCAGTTCTTC. Amino acid sequence: CSVRLGGNYNEQFF.